A single sample gave rise to the 27 T cell receptor beta chains below, sequenced in a study of T-cell reconstitution after alpha-beta-depleted transplantation in children. Unique molecular identifiers were used to barcode this TCRbeta library. Each CDR3 protein is one row after TCRdb ran MiXCR on the PCR reads. The sample has some 200,000 distinct CDR3 sequences, around 9.2% seen once; the top ten hold 35% to 45%. The material sequenced was PBMCs, mostly from graft donor cells, taken 360 days after TCRalphabeta/CD19-depleted stem cell transplant. The source of these receptors is a male patient between 2 and 10 years old who had a stem cell transplant for acute myeloid leukemia, so the T cells may come from the graft donor.

This clonotype was counted ten times or more. The V and J genes are TRBV29-1 and TRBJ2-3; the D call may be TRBD1 or TRBD2 (5 bases each). This CDR3 has 12 amino acids. Per germline, CDR1 SQVTM and CDR2 ANQGSEA. With 6 bases removed from V and 2 bases from J, the gap between germline ends came to 9 bases. The CDR3 region is CSVDGTTDTQYF. The CDR3 bases are TGCAGCGTGGATGGGACCACAGATACGCAGTATTTT.

This clonotype was recorded at least ten times. The genes are TRBV20-1 and TRBJ2-5, with 10 nucleotides matching TRBD1. V lost 5 bases to trimming and J lost 3 bases; unmatched junction nucleotides: 6. The CDR3 runs 14 residues. CDR1 DFQATT and CDR2 SNEGSKA come from the germline V gene (reference sequence). The CDR3 sequence is CSAASGTGEETQYF. The CDR3 DNA reads as TGCAGTGCTGCCTCCGGGACAGGGGAAGAGACCCAGTACTTC.

This clonotype appeared many times. The J gene is TRBJ2-3, the V gene TRBV5-8, with 10 bases fitting TRBD2. Germline assignment: CDR1 SGHTS and CDR2 YDEGEE. V gave up 2 bases and J gave up 6 bases; unmatched junction bases: 12. There are 17 residues in the CDR3. CDR3 sequence: CASSFGRSGRARDTQYF. Here the CDR3 DNA reads TGTGCCAGCAGCTTCGGAAGGAGCGGGAGGGCAAGGGATACGCAGTATTTT.

The gene calls are TRBV14 and TRBJ1-1; unclear D gene. This CDR3 comprises 12 residues. Deletions cut 4 bases from V and 7 bases from J, with 10 bases between. CDR1 is SGHDN and CDR2 is FVKESK in the germline V gene. As DNA, the CDR3 is TGTGCCAGCAGCCTTAGGTGGCATGAAGCTTTCTTT. It translates to CASSLRWHEAFF.

In its sample, this clonotype was seen a few times. The chain has TRBV29-1 and TRBJ1-2; the D gene is possibly TRBD1 (6 bases). Trimming took 4 bases from V and 4 from J, leaving 13 bases between them. The CDR3 is 13 amino acids. The germline CDR1 and CDR2 sequences are SQVTM and ANQGSEA. DNA for the CDR3: TGCAGCGTTGTGGGGGGGCCGAGCTATGGCTACACCTTC. Amino acids: CSVVGGPSYGYTF.

This clonotype was detected only a few times. The chain links TRBV20-1 to TRBJ1-6; D remains ambiguous. V was pared by 3 bases and J by 0 bases, with 21 bases between. The CDR3 consists of 19 residues. Germline V lookup: CDR1 DFQATT, CDR2 SNEGSKA (reference sequence). CDR3 sequence: CSASYTDGSPSSYNSPLHF. CDR3 sequence (DNA): TGCAGTGCTAGTTATACAGATGGAAGCCCGAGCTCCTATAATTCACCCCTCCACTTT.

This clonotype was seen a few times. CDR3 residues: CAIRGQGYNEQFF. CDR3 DNA: TGTGCCATCAGAGGACAGGGATACAATGAGCAGTTCTTC. The V and J genes are TRBV10-3 and TRBJ2-1, with 8 bases matching TRBD1. J lost 4 bases, V lost 6 bases, and 2 bases had no gene match. This CDR3 has 13 residues. Germline V gene sequence: CDR1 ENHRY, CDR2 SYGVKD.

The rearrangement joins TRBV5-1 to TRBJ1-2, with 7 bases identical to TRBD1. Germline CDR1 SGHRS, CDR2 YFSETQ. CDR3 length equals 13 residues. With 6 bases clipped from V and 7 bases from J, the junction kept 9 bases outside the gene matches. CDR3 residues: CASKTAGGGGYTF. Written as DNA, the CDR3 is TGCGCCAGCAAGACGGCAGGGGGTGGTGGCTACACCTTC.

In its sample, this clonotype was seen many times. J is TRBJ1-5 and V is TRBV29-1, with unresolved D. From germline, CDR1 is SQVTM and CDR2 ANQGSEA. The ends were cut back, 0 bases at V and 0 bases at J, with 6 bases in the middle. The CDR3 length is 14 residues. For the CDR3, the DNA is TGCAGCGTTGAAGAGGCAGATAGCAATCAGCCCCAGCATTTT. The encoded protein is CSVEEADSNQPQHF.

This clonotype was recorded a few times. The J gene is TRBJ2-1, the V gene TRBV11-1; 7 bases match TRBD2. This CDR3 contains 19 residues. The J segment lost 4 bases and the V segment lost 1 base, leaving 16 bases of the junction unmatched. Germline assignment: CDR1 SGHAT and CDR2 FQDESV (reference sequence). The CDR3: CASSLVRLGRAGRYNEQFF. CDR3 nucleotide sequence: TGTGCCAGCAGCTTAGTCAGGCTGGGGCGAGCGGGAAGATACAATGAGCAGTTCTTC.

The V and J genes are TRBV10-3 and TRBJ2-7, with D unresolved. Trimming removed 3 bases from V and 2 bases from J, with 11 bases in between. This CDR3 is 14 amino acids long. CDR1 is ENHRY, CDR2 SYGVKD, per germline. The chain's CDR3 is CAISDETKTYEQYV. The CDR3 region has the DNA TGTGCCATCAGTGATGAGACAAAAACCTACGAGCAGTACGTC.

The sample holds many counts of this clonotype. This chain links TRBV20-1 with TRBJ2-5; D ambiguous. Germline assignment: CDR1 DFQATT and CDR2 SNEGSKA (reference sequence). Trimming stripped 2 bases from V and 3 bases from J, with 10 bases between. There are 13 residues in the CDR3. CDR3 residues: CSARKGFEETQYF. The CDR3 nucleotides are TGCAGTGCTAGAAAGGGCTTTGAAGAGACCCAGTACTTC.

This clonotype was detected a few times. The chain couples TRBV21-1 to TRBJ2-1; TRBD1, the D gene given by the table, was not confirmed from the DNA. TRBV21-1 is listed as a pseudogene. The CDR3 sequence is 16 residues long. The CDR3 region is CASNLKGQGNYNEQFF. The CDR3 DNA follows: TGTGCCAGCAACCTGAAGGGACAGGGAAATTACAATGAGCAGTTCTTC.

The V and J genes are TRBV3-1 and TRBJ2-1; D not certain. V was pared by 11 bases and J by 6 bases, with 29 bases between. Germline V gene sequence: CDR1 LGHDT, CDR2 YNNKEL (reference sequence). The CDR3 has 17 amino acids. CDR3 residues: CASCQDGRRKGLNEQFF. In DNA, the CDR3 is TGTGCCTCCTGCCAAGATGGTCGCAGAAAGGGTCTCAATGAGCAGTTCTTC.

This clonotype was recorded many times. This chain joins TRBV4-2 and TRBJ1-5; D gene uncertain. This CDR3 has 13 amino acids. V lost 3 bases and J 5 bases, leaving 8 bases between the germline ends. In germline, CDR1 is LGHNA, CDR2 YNFKEQ. CDR3 sequence reads: CASSQAADQPQHF. CDR3 sequence (DNA): TGTGCCAGCAGCCAGGCAGCTGATCAGCCCCAGCATTTT.

This clonotype was counted many times. V gene TRBV6-1 combines with J gene TRBJ2-1; D unresolved. The length of the CDR3 is 15 residues. Germline loops: CDR1 MNHNS, CDR2 SASEGT. V lost 2 bases, J lost 0 bases, and 8 bases lay in between. As DNA, the CDR3 is TGTGCCAGCAGTGAAATACTCGTCTCCTACAATGAGCAGTTCTTC. It encodes CASSEILVSYNEQFF.

This clonotype showed up many times. The chain uses TRBV29-1 and TRBJ2-3, with D possibly being TRBD1 (6 bases). The CDR3 totals 13 residues. CDR1 SQVTM and CDR2 ANQGSEA come from the germline V gene. V lost 5 bases, J lost 1 base, and 10 bases lay in between. This CDR3 is CSVLTGGTDTQYF. The DNA of the CDR3 is TGCAGCGTTCTGACAGGAGGCACAGATACGCAGTATTTT.

In its sample, this clonotype was seen many times. V and J are TRBV29-1 and TRBJ1-1; no reliable D call. V lost 5 bases to trimming and J lost 2 bases, with 12 bases between them. CDR1 is SQVTM and CDR2 is ANQGSEA in the germline V gene. The CDR3 sequence is 13 residues long. In DNA form, the CDR3 reads TGCAGCGTTCCAAGCAGGAAAAACACTGAAGCTTTCTTT. Translated, it gives CSVPSRKNTEAFF.

This clonotype appeared a few times. The chain has TRBV28 and TRBJ2-7, with 8 bases lining up with TRBD2. CDR1 MDHEN and CDR2 SYDVKM come from the germline V gene. Trimming took 3 bases from V and 6 from J; bases not matched to a gene: 4. There are 13 residues in the CDR3. CDR3: CASSFRAGGEQYF. In DNA form, the CDR3 reads TGTGCCAGCAGTTTTCGGGCGGGAGGCGAGCAGTACTTC.

The chain employs TRBV29-1 and TRBJ2-7, with a tentative D call TRBD2 (6 bases). Germline assignment: CDR1 SQVTM and CDR2 ANQGSEA. This CDR3 contains 14 residues. Trimming pared 7 bases from V and 3 bases from J, leaving 19 bases between. The CDR3 DNA sequence: TGCAGCGCCGCGACTAGTTCTCACTACTACGAGCAGTACTTC. This sequence encodes CSAATSSHYYEQYF.

This clonotype came up a few times. The gene calls are TRBV5-1 and TRBJ2-3, with D maybe TRBD2 (6 bases). Germline assignment: CDR1 SGHRS and CDR2 YFSETQ. V gave up 0 bases and J gave up 4 bases, with 12 bases separating them. This CDR3 has 15 amino acids. The CDR3 DNA sequence: TGCGCCAGCAGCTTGGGCGGGATAGGCGCAGATACGCAGTATTTT. As protein: CASSLGGIGADTQYF.

This clonotype came up once. The chain joins TRBV12-3 or TRBV12-4 to TRBJ2-1; 8 bases agree with TRBD2. The V gene end was trimmed by 0 bases and the J gene end by 5 bases; junction bases not matched to a gene: 9. The CDR3 runs 17 residues. CDR3 amino acids: CASSLAPGPAGDNEQFF. DNA for the CDR3: TGTGCCAGCAGTTTAGCGCCTGGACCAGCGGGGGACAATGAGCAGTTCTTC.

The gene calls are TRBV29-1 and TRBJ2-1, with D possibly TRBD1 on 5 matching bases. Germline V gene lookup returns CDR1 SQVTM and CDR2 ANQGSEA. The CDR3 extends over 15 amino acids. Trimming took 2 bases from V and 5 from J, leaving 16 bases between them. The CDR3 nucleotides read TGCAGCGTTGAATTTTTAGGGGTTTCCGACAATGAGCAGTTCTTC. It yields the protein CSVEFLGVSDNEQFF.

Concerning this clonotype: A much larger clone sits a single nucleotide away, making a read error possible. The chain carries TRBV18 and TRBJ2-7; 10 nucleotides match TRBD2. Trimming at V came to 5 bases and at J to 0 bases, leaving 4 bases not matched to a gene. CDR1 and CDR2 (germline): KGHSH, LQKENI. The CDR3 sequence is 15 residues long. The DNA for the CDR3 is TGTGCCAGCTCATCAACTAGCGGGGCCTCCTACGAGCAGTACTTC. Protein: CASSSTSGASYEQYF.

The chain uses TRBV6-5 and TRBJ2-2; 9 bases are a match to TRBD2. The J segment lost 5 bases and the V segment lost 2 bases, leaving 6 bases of the junction unmatched. Germline V gene lookup returns CDR1 MNHEY and CDR2 SVGAGI. This CDR3 region has 16 residues. The CDR3 loop is CASSYAGGPRTGELFF. CDR3 DNA sequence: TGTGCCAGCAGTTACGCGGGAGGGCCGAGGACCGGGGAGCTGTTTTTT.

The V and J genes are TRBV9 and TRBJ2-5; TRBD2 matches at 9 bases. The CDR3 covers 16 residues. Germline V CDR1 and CDR2: SGDLS, YYNGEE. The junction had 5 bases not matched to a gene; V was cut back by 0 bases and J by 2 bases. As DNA, the CDR3 is TGTGCCAGCAGCGTAGCCCCAGCGGGAGGACAAGAGACCCAGTACTTC. Translating gives CASSVAPAGGQETQYF.

This clonotype was seen more than once but under ten times. CDR3 loop: CASSADRQASSYEQYV. The CDR3 coding sequence is TGTGCCAGCAGTGCGGATAGACAGGCGAGCTCCTACGAGCAGTACGTC. The chain is built from TRBV2 and TRBJ2-7; a weak D match, TRBD1 (6 bases). The CDR3 has 16 residues. Germline CDR1 SNHLY, CDR2 FYNNEI. V gave up 4 bases and J gave up 0 bases, with 16 bases separating them.